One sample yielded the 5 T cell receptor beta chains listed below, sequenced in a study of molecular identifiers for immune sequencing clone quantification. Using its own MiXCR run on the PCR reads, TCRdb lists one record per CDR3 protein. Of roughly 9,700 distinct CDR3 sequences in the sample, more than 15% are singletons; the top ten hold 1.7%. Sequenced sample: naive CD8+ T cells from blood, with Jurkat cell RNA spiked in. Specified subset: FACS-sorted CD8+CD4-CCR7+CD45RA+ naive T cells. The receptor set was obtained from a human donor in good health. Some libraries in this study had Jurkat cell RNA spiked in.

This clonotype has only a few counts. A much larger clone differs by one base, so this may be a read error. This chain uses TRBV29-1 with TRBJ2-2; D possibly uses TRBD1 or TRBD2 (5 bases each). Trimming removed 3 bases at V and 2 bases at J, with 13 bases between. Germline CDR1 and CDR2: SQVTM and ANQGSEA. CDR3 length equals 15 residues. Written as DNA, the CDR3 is TGCAGCGTTGAGGTAGTGGGACGTAACACCGGGGAGCTGTTTTTT. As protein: CSVEVVGRNTGELFF.

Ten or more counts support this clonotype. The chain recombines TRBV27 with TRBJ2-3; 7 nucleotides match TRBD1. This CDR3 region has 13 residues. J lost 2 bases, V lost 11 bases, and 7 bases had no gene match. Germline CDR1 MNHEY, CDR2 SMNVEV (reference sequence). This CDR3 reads CAGDSSFTDTQYF. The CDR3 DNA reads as TGTGCCGGGGACAGTAGCTTCACAGATACGCAGTATTTT.

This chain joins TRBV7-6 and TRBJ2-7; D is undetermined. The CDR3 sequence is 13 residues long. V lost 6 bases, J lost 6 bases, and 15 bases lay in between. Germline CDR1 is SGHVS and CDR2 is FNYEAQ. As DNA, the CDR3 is TGTGCCAGCAGTATCGGACCGATGTCCGAGCAGTACTTC. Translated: CASSIGPMSEQYF.

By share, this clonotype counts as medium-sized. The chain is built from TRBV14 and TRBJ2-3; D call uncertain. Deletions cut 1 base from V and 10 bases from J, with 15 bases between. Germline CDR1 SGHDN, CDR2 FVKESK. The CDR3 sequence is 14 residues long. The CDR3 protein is CASSQGPGRHAQYF. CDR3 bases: TGTGCCAGCAGCCAAGGTCCAGGTCGCCATGCGCAGTATTTT.

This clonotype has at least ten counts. The CDR3 region has the DNA TGTGCCAGCAGTTTAAGTGCTGCGGGCACAGATACGCAGTATTTT. Amino acid sequence: CASSLSAAGTDTQYF. The chain links TRBV7-6 to TRBJ2-3; D gene uncertain. CDR1 is SGHVS, CDR2 FNYEAQ, per germline. CDR3 length: 15 residues. V was shortened by 6 bases and J by 1 base, with 14 bases between the two germline ends.